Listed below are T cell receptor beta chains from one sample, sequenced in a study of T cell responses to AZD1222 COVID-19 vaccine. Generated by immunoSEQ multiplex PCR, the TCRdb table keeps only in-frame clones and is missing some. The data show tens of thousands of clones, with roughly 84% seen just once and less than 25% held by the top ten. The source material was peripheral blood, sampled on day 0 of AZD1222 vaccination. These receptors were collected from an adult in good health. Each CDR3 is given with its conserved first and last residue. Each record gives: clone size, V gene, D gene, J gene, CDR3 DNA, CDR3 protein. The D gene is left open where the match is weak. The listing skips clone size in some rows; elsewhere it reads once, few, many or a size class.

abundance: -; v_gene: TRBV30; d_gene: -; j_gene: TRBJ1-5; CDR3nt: TGTGCCTGGGGGACGGAAGGGTTTAGCAATCAGCCCCAGCATTTT; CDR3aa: CAWGTEGFSNQPQHF
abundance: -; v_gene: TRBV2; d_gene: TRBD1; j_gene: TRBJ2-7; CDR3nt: TGTGCCAGCAGGGCGGACAGGGGACCCCACGAGCAGTACTTC; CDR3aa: CASRADRGPHEQYF
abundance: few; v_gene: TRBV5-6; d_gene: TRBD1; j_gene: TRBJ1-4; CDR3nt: TGTGCCAGCAGCCTGGGCGCCGGGACAGGGCACGAAAAACTGTTTTTT; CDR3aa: CASSLGAGTGHEKLFF
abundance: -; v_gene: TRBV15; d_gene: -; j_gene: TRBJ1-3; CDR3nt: TGTGCCACCAGCAGAGATAGTGACAGCTCTGGAAACACCATATATTTT; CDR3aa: CATSRDSDSSGNTIYF
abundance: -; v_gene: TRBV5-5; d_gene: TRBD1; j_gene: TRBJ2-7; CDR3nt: TGTGCCAGCAGGGACCGGGGGACAGGGGTTGTTTACGAGCAGTACTTC; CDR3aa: CASRDRGTGVVYEQYF
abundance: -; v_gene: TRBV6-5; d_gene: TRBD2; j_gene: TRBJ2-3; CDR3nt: TGTGCCAGCAGCCCGGGACTAGCATCAGATACGCAGTATTTT; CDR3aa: CASSPGLASDTQYF
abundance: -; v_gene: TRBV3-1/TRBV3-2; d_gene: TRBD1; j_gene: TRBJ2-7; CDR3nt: TGTGCCAGCAGCCAAGGAAGGGGGCCCGGCTACGAGCAGTACTTC; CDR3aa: CASSQGRGPGYEQYF
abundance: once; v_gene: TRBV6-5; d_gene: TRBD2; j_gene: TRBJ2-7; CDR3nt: TGTGCCAGCAGTTACAGCAGCGGGGCCTACGAGCAGTACTTC; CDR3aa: CASSYSSGAYEQYF
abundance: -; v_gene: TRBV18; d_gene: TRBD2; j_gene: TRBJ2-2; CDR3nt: TGTGCCAGCTCACCGATGACTAGCGGGGGGAACACCGGGGAGCTGTTTTTT; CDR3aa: CASSPMTSGGNTGELFF
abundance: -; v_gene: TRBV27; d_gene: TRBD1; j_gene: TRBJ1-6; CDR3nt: TGTGCCAGCAGGCGGGGGACAGAAAATTCACCCCTCCACTTT; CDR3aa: CASRRGTENSPLHF
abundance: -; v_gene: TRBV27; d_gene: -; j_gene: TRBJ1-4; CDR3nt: TGTGCCAGCAGTAGCCGAACTAATGAAAAACTGTTTTTT; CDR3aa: CASSSRTNEKLFF
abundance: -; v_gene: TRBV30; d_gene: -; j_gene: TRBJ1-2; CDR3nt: TGTGCCTGGAGTTTGGACGCCGGCTATGGCTACACCTTC; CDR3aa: CAWSLDAGYGYTF
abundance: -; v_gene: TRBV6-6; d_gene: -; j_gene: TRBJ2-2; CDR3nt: TGTGCCAGCACTTGGGACCCGAACACCGGGGAGCTGTTTTTT; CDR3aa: CASTWDPNTGELFF
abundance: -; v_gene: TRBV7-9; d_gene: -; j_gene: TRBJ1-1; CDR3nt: TGTGCCAGCAGCTTAAAGGGTGGGTACAGGGAGACTGAAGCTTTCTTT; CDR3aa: CASSLKGGYRETEAFF
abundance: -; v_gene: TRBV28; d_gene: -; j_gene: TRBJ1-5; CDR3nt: TGTGCCAGCAGACCTCCCGGGAGGAGGCTTCAGCCCCAGCATTTT; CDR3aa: CASRPPGRRLQPQHF
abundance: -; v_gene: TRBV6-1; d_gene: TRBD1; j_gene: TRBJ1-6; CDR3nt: TGTGCCAGCAGTGATGACAGGGTTTCACCCCTCCACTTT; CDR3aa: CASSDDRVSPLHF
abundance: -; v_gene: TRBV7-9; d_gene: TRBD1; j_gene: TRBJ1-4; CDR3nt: TGTGCCAGCAGACGCAGGGGGAATGAAGAACTGTTTTTT; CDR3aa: CASRRRGNEELFF
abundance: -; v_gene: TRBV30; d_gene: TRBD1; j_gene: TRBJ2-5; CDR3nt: TGTGCCTGGAGTACAGGGGGCGGGGAGACCCAGTACTTC; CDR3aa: CAWSTGGGETQYF
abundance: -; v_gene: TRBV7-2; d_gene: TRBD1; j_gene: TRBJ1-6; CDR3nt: TGTGCCAGCAGCTTGACAGGGGGAAAATATTCACCCCTCCACTTT; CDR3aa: CASSLTGGKYSPLHF
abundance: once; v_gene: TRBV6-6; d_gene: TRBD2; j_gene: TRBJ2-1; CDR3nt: TGTGCCAGCATTCAATTCCCGGGACTAGCGCGCCATGAGCAGTTCTTC; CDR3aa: CASIQFPGLARHEQFF
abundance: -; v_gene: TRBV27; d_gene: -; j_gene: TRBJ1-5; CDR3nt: TGTGCCAGCAGTCCTCTAAAGGAAGGGAATAGCAATCAGCCCCAGCATTTT; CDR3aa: CASSPLKEGNSNQPQHF
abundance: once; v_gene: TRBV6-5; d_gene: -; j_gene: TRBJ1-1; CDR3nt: TGTGCCAGCAGTTACGCGACGGGGAACACTGAAGCTTTCTTT; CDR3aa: CASSYATGNTEAFF
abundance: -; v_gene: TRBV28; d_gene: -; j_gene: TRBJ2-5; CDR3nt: TGTGCCAGCAGTTTACAGGGATCACAAGAGACCCAGTACTTC; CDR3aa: CASSLQGSQETQYF
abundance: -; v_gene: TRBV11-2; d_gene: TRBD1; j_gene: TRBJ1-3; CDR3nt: TGTGCCAGCAGCCCTAGGACAGGGAGCGGCACCATATATTTT; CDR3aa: CASSPRTGSGTIYF
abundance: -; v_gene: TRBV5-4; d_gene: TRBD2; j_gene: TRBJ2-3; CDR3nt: TGTGCCAGCAGCTCGGGGAAGGGGCTAGCGGGGGCCACCTACACAGATACGCAGTATTTT; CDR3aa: CASSSGKGLAGATYTDTQYF
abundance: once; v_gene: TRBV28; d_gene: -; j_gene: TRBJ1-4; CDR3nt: TGTGCCAGCAGTCCCCCTAGCGAAAAACTGTTTTTT; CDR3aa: CASSPPSEKLFF
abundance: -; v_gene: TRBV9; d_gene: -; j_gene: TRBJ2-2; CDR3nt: TGTGCCAGCAGCGTAGGTCTATGGGGGACCGGGGAGCTGTTTTTT; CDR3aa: CASSVGLWGTGELFF
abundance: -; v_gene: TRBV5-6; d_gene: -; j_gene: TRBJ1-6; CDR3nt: TGTGCCAGCAGCTTAGGGAATTCACCCCTCCACTTT; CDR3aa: CASSLGNSPLHF
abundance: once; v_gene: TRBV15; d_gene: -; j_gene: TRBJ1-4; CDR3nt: TGTGCCACCAGCAGAGATGGAGGGGCAGTTAATGAAAAACTGTTTTTT; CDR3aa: CATSRDGGAVNEKLFF
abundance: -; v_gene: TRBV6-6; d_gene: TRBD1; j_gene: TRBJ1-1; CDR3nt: TGTGCCAGCAGTCGGATAAAAACCGGGACAGGGAACACTGAAGCTTTCTTT; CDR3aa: CASSRIKTGTGNTEAFF
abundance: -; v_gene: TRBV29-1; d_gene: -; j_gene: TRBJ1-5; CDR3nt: TGCAGCGTTGTTGAAGGGAATAGCAATCAGCCCCAGCATTTT; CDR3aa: CSVVEGNSNQPQHF
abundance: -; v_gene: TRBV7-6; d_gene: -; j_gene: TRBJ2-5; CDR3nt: TGTGCCAGCAGCCTACTGGTAACGGAGACCCAGTACTTC; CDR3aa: CASSLLVTETQYF
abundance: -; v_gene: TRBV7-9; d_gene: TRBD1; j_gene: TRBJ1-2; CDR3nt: TGTGCCAGCAGCTCGGACAGGTTGGGCGTCGGAGGCTACACCTTC; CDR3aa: CASSSDRLGVGGYTF
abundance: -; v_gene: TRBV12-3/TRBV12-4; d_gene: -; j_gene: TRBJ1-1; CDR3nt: TGTGCCAGCAGTTTAGGGACAGTTGAAGCTTTCTTT; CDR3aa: CASSLGTVEAFF
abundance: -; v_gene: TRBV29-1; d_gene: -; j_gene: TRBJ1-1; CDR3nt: TGCAGCGGGGTAGTGTGGGGCTATGAAGCTTTCTTT; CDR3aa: CSGVVWGYEAFF
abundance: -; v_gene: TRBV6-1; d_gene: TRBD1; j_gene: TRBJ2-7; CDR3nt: TGTGCCAGCAGTGATCGGGACAGGGAATCCGAGCAGTACTTC; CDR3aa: CASSDRDRESEQYF
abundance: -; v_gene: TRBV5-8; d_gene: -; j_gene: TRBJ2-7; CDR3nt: TGTGCCAGCAGCTTGGGGGGGTTCTCCTACGAGCAGTACTTC; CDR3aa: CASSLGGFSYEQYF
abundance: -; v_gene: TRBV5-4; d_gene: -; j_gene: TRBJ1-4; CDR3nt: TGTGCCAGCAGCTTGGCCGGGACTCCCGATGAAAAACTGTTTTTT; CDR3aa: CASSLAGTPDEKLFF
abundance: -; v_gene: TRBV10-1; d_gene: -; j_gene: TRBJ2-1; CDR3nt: TGCGCCAGCAGCGTTACTCCGGGTTCTTCCGAAAATGAGCAGTTCTTC; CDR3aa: CASSVTPGSSENEQFF
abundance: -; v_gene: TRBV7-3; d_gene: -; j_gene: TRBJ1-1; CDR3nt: TGTGCCAGCTCCCTAGGGGCGAGGGACACTGAAGCTTTCTTT; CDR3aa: CASSLGARDTEAFF
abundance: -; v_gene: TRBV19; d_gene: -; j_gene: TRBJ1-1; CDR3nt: TGTGCCAGTAGTATGCGGAGCACTGAAGCTTTCTTT; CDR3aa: CASSMRSTEAFF
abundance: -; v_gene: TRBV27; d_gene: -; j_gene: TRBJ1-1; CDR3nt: TGTGCCAGCACCCCAATACACCCGAACACTGAAGCTTTCTTT; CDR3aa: CASTPIHPNTEAFF
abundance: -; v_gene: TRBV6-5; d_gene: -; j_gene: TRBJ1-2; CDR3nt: TGTGCCAGCAGACCCCGGGACCGTAATGGCTACACCTTC; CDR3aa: CASRPRDRNGYTF
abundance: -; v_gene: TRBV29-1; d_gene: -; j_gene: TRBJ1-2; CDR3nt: TGCAGCGTTGCGGTCAGTAACTATGGCTACACCTTC; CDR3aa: CSVAVSNYGYTF
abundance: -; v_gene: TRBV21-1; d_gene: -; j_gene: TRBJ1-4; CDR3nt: TGTGCCAGCAGCCTCCGGGGGGGCGGACTAAATGAAAAACTGTTTTTT; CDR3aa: CASSLRGGGLNEKLFF
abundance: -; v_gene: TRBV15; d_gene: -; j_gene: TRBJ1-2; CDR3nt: TGTGCCACCAGCAGAGCCTTGGGCCGGAGCTATGGCTACACCTTC; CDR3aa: CATSRALGRSYGYTF
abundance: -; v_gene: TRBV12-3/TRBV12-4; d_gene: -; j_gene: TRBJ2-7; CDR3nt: TGTGCCAGCAGGGAGGGGTCCGGCTACGAGCAGTACTTC; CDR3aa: CASREGSGYEQYF
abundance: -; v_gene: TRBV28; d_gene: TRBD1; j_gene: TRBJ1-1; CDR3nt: TGTGCCAGCAGTTTGGGTGACAGGGTAAACATGAACACTGAAGCTTTCTTT; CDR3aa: CASSLGDRVNMNTEAFF
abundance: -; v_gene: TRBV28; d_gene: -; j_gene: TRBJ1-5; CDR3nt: TGTGCCAGCAGTTTAGTCGGGGGCAATCAGCCCCAGCATTTT; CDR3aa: CASSLVGGNQPQHF
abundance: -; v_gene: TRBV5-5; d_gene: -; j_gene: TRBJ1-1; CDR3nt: TGTGCCAGCAGCGAAGAAGTCTGGGGTATGAACACTGAAGCTTTCTTT; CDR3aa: CASSEEVWGMNTEAFF
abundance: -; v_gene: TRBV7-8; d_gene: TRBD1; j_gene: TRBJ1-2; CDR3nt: TGTGCCAGCAGCTTAGGGAGGAGGACAGGGGACTTAGATGGCTACACCTTC; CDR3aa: CASSLGRRTGDLDGYTF
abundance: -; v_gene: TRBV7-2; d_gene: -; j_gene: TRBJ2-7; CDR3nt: TGTGCCAGCAGCTTATTGCCAGGGACCCTCTACGAGCAGTACTTC; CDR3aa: CASSLLPGTLYEQYF
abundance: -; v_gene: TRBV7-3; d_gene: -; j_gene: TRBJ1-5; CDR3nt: TGTGCCAGCAGCTTAATGCCGAATCAGCCCCAGCATTTT; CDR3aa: CASSLMPNQPQHF
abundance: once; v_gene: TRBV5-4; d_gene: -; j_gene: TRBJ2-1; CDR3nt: TGTGCCAGCAGCTCCAACAATGAGCAGTTCTTC; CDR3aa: CASSSNNEQFF
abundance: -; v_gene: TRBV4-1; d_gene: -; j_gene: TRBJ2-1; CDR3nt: TGCGCCAGCAGCCAACCACTTCAGACTTCCTACAATGAGCAGTTCTTC; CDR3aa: CASSQPLQTSYNEQFF
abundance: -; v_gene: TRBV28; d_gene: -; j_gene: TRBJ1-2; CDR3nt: TGTGCCAGCAGTCCCGGACAGATTAGGGGCTACACCTTC; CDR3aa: CASSPGQIRGYTF